The 26 T cell receptor beta chains reported below all come from one sample, sequenced in a study of T cell responses to AZD1222 COVID-19 vaccine. Assay used: immunoSEQ multiplex PCR; TCRdb lists only in-frame clones, some missing. The data contain some 150,000 clones, 90% of them singletons. The source was peripheral blood, collected on day 0 of AZD1222 vaccination. The source is an adult in good health.

The chain couples TRBV9 to TRBJ2-7; 7 positions match TRBD2. Germline lookup yields CDR1 SGDLS and CDR2 YYNGEE. Trimming removed 2 bases from V and 0 bases from J; junction bases left unmatched: 8. The CDR3 extends over 16 amino acids. CDR3 sequence (DNA): TGTGCCAGCAGCGTTTCTGGCGGGAGTACCTCCTACGAGCAGTACTTC. This translates into CASSVSGGSTSYEQYF.

CDR3 sequence: CASRAGSKETQYF. CDR3 bases: TGTGCCAGCAGGGCAGGGTCTAAAGAGACCCAGTACTTC. This chain joins TRBV7-2 and TRBJ2-5; maybe TRBD1 (5 bases). The CDR3 spans 13 residues. Germline assignment: CDR1 SGHTA and CDR2 FQGNSA. Trimming stripped 6 bases from V and 3 bases from J, with 11 bases between.

The chain recombines TRBV5-1 with TRBJ2-4; D is undetermined. Germline V CDR1 and CDR2: SGHRS, YFSETQ. The CDR3 spans 14 residues. The V and J ends lost 0 bases and 0 bases respectively, with 4 bases between them. DNA for the CDR3: TGCGCCAGCAGCTTGGGGATAGCCAAAAACATTCAGTACTTC. Encoded protein: CASSLGIAKNIQYF.

The V call is TRBV5-1, the J call TRBJ1-2; D call uncertain. The CDR3 contains 14 residues. V lost 1 base and J 0 bases, leaving 7 bases between the germline ends. Germline CDR1 is SGHRS and CDR2 is YFSETQ. CDR3 protein: CASSLTESNYGYTF. CDR3 bases: TGCGCCAGCAGCTTGACAGAATCTAACTATGGCTACACCTTC.

Only one count was recorded for this clone. The gene calls are TRBV6-2 or TRBV6-3 and TRBJ2-7; 7 positions agree with TRBD1. After removal of 2 bases from V and 2 bases from J, the junction contained 6 bases not matched to a gene. Germline assignment: CDR1 MNHEY and CDR2 SVGEGT. CDR3 size: 15 residues. DNA for the CDR3: TGTGCCAGCAGTTACCCCCGGGGACAGACCTACGAGCAGTACTTC. Translating it yields CASSYPRGQTYEQYF.

This chain joins TRBV7-2 and TRBJ1-1; no reliable D call. Trimming removed 2 bases from V and 0 bases from J, with 10 bases in between. Germline CDR1 SGHTA, CDR2 FQGNSA. The CDR3 sequence is 15 residues long. CDR3 DNA: TGTGCCAGCAGCTTAATCGGGGTCATGAACACTGAAGCTTTCTTT. It codes for CASSLIGVMNTEAFF.

The chain couples TRBV18 to TRBJ1-1, with TRBD1 matching 9 bases. The V segment lost 7 bases and the J segment 3 bases; nucleotides outside the gene matches: 6. The V gene's germline CDR1 is KGHSH and CDR2 LQKENI. The CDR3 is made up of 14 amino acids. The CDR3 region has the DNA TGTGCCAGCTTCACCGGGACAGGGCACACTGAAGCTTTCTTT. It specifies CASFTGTGHTEAFF.

This chain links TRBV29-1 with TRBJ2-7, with 8 bases aligning to TRBD2. The CDR3 is 13 amino acids. The J segment lost 2 bases and the V segment lost 4 bases, leaving 4 bases of the junction unmatched. Germline V CDR1 and CDR2: SQVTM, ANQGSEA. The CDR3 spells CSVVTSEAYEQYF. The CDR3 DNA reads as TGCAGCGTTGTGACTAGCGAGGCCTACGAGCAGTACTTC.

The chain recombines TRBV7-9 with TRBJ1-1; the D gene is possibly TRBD1 (5 bases). Looked up from germline, CDR1 is SEHNR and CDR2 is FQNEAQ (reference sequence). This CDR3 region has 17 residues. The V and J ends lost 5 bases and 0 bases respectively, with 19 bases between them. CDR3 residues: CASSTRGREVMNTEAFF. The CDR3, as DNA: TGTGCCAGCAGCACCCGGGGCAGGGAAGTGATGAACACTGAAGCTTTCTTT.

The chain employs TRBV6-2 or TRBV6-3 and TRBJ1-1, with no clear D. Germline V CDR1 and CDR2: MNHEY, SVGEGT. CDR3 length: 14 residues. The V and J ends lost 7 bases and 0 bases respectively, with 12 bases between them. The CDR3 is CASTPGHLNTEAFF. The CDR3 DNA follows: TGTGCCAGCACCCCAGGTCACCTGAACACTGAAGCTTTCTTT.

This sequence joins TRBV7-8 and TRBJ1-3; D possibly corresponds to TRBD1 (5 bases). Germline CDR1 and CDR2: SGHVS and FQNEAQ. Trimming cost V 3 bases and J 4 bases, with 7 bases left between them. This CDR3 region has 13 residues. CDR3 nucleotide sequence: TGTGCCAGCAGCTTCAGGGACGGAAACACCATATATTTT. This translates into CASSFRDGNTIYF. The full variable domain, in which reference TRBV7-8 and TRBJ1-3 provide the parts outside the CDR3, is GAGVSQSPRYKVAKRGQDVALRCDPISGHVSLFWYQQALGQGPEFLTYFQNEAQLDKSGLPSDRFFAERPEGSVSTLKIQRTQQEDSAVYLCASSFRDGNTIYFGEGSWLTVV.

The chain employs TRBV9 and TRBJ2-7; TRBD2 matches at 14 bases. Trimming cost V 2 bases and J 4 bases; bases outside gene matches: 8. Per germline, CDR1 SGDLS and CDR2 YYNGEE. The CDR3 loop spans 17 amino acids. DNA for the CDR3: TGTGCCAGCAGCGTCGGGACTAGCGGGAGTTCACCATACGAGCAGTACTTC. Residues: CASSVGTSGSSPYEQYF.

The genes are TRBV20-1 and TRBJ1-5; perhaps TRBD1 as D (6 bases). Trimming took 3 bases from V and 5 from J, leaving 11 bases between them. The length of the CDR3 is 13 residues. CDR1 and CDR2 (germline): DFQATT, SNEGSKA (reference sequence). The CDR3 DNA reads TGCAGTGCTAGTGGGGACAACTATCAGCCCCAGCATTTT. It is translated as CSASGDNYQPQHF.

This sequence joins TRBV28 and TRBJ1-2, with no clear D. The CDR3 contains 14 residues. V was shortened by 5 bases and J by 1 base, with 11 bases between the two germline ends. In germline, CDR1 is MDHEN, CDR2 SYDVKM. CDR3 loop: CASSPPASNYGYTF. DNA of the CDR3: TGTGCCAGCAGTCCACCAGCTAGTAACTATGGCTACACCTTC.

This chain joins TRBV6-5 and TRBJ2-6; D is uncertain. The V end was cut by 4 bases, the J end by 0 bases, with 7 bases between. This CDR3 comprises 15 residues. Per germline, CDR1 MNHEY and CDR2 SVGAGI. CDR3 sequence: CASSSLSSGANVLTF. In DNA form, the CDR3 reads TGTGCCAGCAGTTCCTTAAGCTCTGGGGCCAACGTCCTGACTTTC.

The chain is built from TRBV5-1 and TRBJ1-1; D remains unclear. Trimming removed 1 base at V and 3 bases at J, with 10 bases between. The CDR3 loop spans 14 amino acids. Germline V gene lookup returns CDR1 SGHRS and CDR2 YFSETQ. Here the CDR3 DNA reads TGCGCCAGCAGCTTGTTCCCCACGGACACTGAAGCTTTCTTT. As protein: CASSLFPTDTEAFF.

J is TRBJ1-1 and V is TRBV5-4, with D tentatively TRBD1 (5 bases). Trimming left V 4 bases short and J 4 bases short, with 20 bases between. This CDR3 contains 16 residues. In germline, CDR1 is SGHNT, CDR2 YYREEE (reference sequence). As DNA, the CDR3 is TGTGCCAGCAGCCCACTCCCTGGACGGGGGGGCACTGAAGCTTTCTTT. As protein: CASSPLPGRGGTEAFF.

The chain combines TRBV6-6 with TRBJ2-1; D remains unclear. This CDR3 is built from 16 residues. Germline V gene data show CDR1 as MNHNY and CDR2 as SVGAGI (reference sequence). Trimming took 5 bases from V and 0 from J, leaving 14 bases between them. The CDR3 DNA is TGTGCCAGCAGTACGGGCCAGTGGAGCTCCTACAATGAGCAGTTCTTC. Encoded protein: CASSTGQWSSYNEQFF.

The rearrangement joins TRBV4-1 to TRBJ2-7; a weak D match, TRBD2 (6 bases). Germline V gene lookup returns CDR1 MGHRA and CDR2 YSYEKL. V shed 1 base and J shed 2 bases, with 21 bases lying between them. This CDR3 has 18 residues. In DNA, the CDR3 is TGCGCCAGCAGCCAAGGTCCTAGCGTCGCAGTAAATCCCTACGAGCAGTACTTC. As protein: CASSQGPSVAVNPYEQYF.

The rearrangement joins TRBV14 to TRBJ2-7; 8 bases are shared with TRBD2. Per the germline V gene, CDR1 is SGHDN and CDR2 is FVKESK. This CDR3 is 16 amino acids long. The ends lost 3 bases at V and 2 bases at J; junction bases unmatched: 9. The CDR3: CASSHQPGLGPYEQYF. The CDR3 bases are TGTGCCAGCAGCCACCAACCGGGACTAGGGCCCTACGAGCAGTACTTC.

The rearrangement joins TRBV3-1 (or the pseudogene TRBV3-2) to TRBJ1-4; no clear D gene. Germline V CDR1 and CDR2: LGHDT, YNNKEL (reference sequence). V was cut by 4 bases and J by 8 bases, with 14 bases left in between. The length of the CDR3 is 14 residues. CDR3 sequence reads: CASSPDGGWEKLFF. In DNA form, the CDR3 reads TGTGCCAGCAGCCCCGACGGAGGGTGGGAAAAACTGTTTTTT.

The chain employs TRBV30 and TRBJ1-4, with D perhaps matching TRBD1 (5 bases). Between the trimmed V and J ends, which lost 0 bases and 6 bases, there was a span of 11 bases. Germline loops: CDR1 GTSNPN, CDR2 SVGIG (reference sequence). The length of the CDR3 is 14 residues. The CDR3 DNA reads TGTGCCTGGAGTGTAGAGGGGAAAGATGAAAAACTGTTTTTT. This gives the protein CAWSVEGKDEKLFF.

The chain employs TRBV18 and TRBJ2-7; a weak D match, TRBD1 (6 bases). Germline V lookup: CDR1 KGHSH, CDR2 LQKENI. Trimming took off 4 bases at V and 5 bases at J, with 15 bases between the two ends. The CDR3 is made up of 14 amino acids. The chain's CDR3 is CASSLQGMGHEQYF. For the CDR3, the DNA is TGTGCCAGCTCACTACAGGGCATGGGCCACGAGCAGTACTTC. The full variable domain, in which reference TRBV18 and TRBJ2-7 provide the parts outside the CDR3, is NAGVMQNPRHLVRRRGQEARLRCSPMKGHSHVYWYRQLPEEGLKFMVYLQKENIIDESGMPKERFSAEFPKEGPSILRIQQVVRGDSAAYFCASSLQGMGHEQYFGPGTRLTVT.

V and J are TRBV18 and TRBJ2-3, with 12 nucleotides matching TRBD2. The CDR3 totals 18 residues. In germline, CDR1 is KGHSH, CDR2 LQKENI. Losses at the gene ends were 3 bases for V and 2 bases for J; bases not matched to a gene: 9. Here the CDR3 reads CASSPQFGLAGLTDTQYF. The DNA of the CDR3 is TGTGCCAGCTCACCCCAATTCGGACTAGCGGGGCTCACAGATACGCAGTATTTT.

The genes are TRBV28 and TRBJ2-1; 8 bases are a match to TRBD2. The CDR3 is 16 amino acids. The junction had 8 bases not matched to a gene; V was cut back by 5 bases and J by 2 bases. Germline V gene lookup returns CDR1 MDHEN and CDR2 SYDVKM. The CDR3 DNA reads TGTGCCAGCAGTCCTAGGGGACTAGACCCCTACAATGAGCAGTTCTTC. It yields the protein CASSPRGLDPYNEQFF. The full variable domain, its missing parts supplied by reference TRBV28 and TRBJ2-1, is DVKVTQSSRYLVKRTGEKVFLECVQDMDHENMFWYRQDPGLGLRLIYFSYDVKMKEKGDIPEGYSVSREKKERFSLILESASTNQTSMYLCASSPRGLDPYNEQFFGPGTRLTVL.

This rearrangement joins TRBV12-5 to TRBJ2-1; 9 bases fit TRBD1. The junction had 9 bases not matched to a gene; V was cut back by 3 bases and J by 3 bases. This CDR3 region has 17 residues. The germline V gene has CDR1 LGHNT and CDR2 FRNRAP. CDR3 bases: TGTGCTAGTGGTTTCAACCCTCCGGGACAGGGCTACAATGAGCAGTTCTTC. Its protein is CASGFNPPGQGYNEQFF.